This is a list of T cell receptor beta chains from one sample in a study of control samples from healthy donors and cancer patients. Assay: immunoSEQ multiplex PCR; the TCRdb copy retains only in-frame clones and omits some. The sample gives about 52,000 clones, about 95% of which show up once; roughly 2.3% is in the top ten. Sequences were obtained from blood. Source of these receptors: a man younger than 40 in good health. Both conserved end residues are part of each CDR3. A D gene is named only where the DNA matches it firmly. Not all rows give a size; the values are once, few, many and, for expanded clones, a class.

d_gene	abundance	j_gene	v_gene	CDR3nt	CDR3aa
TRBD1	NA	TRBJ1-2	TRBV7-8	TGTGCCAGCAGCCCAACAGGGGTGGACTATGGCTACACCTTC	CASSPTGVDYGYTF
NA	NA	TRBJ1-1	TRBV5-8	TGTGCCAGCAGCTTACGACGGCTTATGAACACTGAAGCTTTCTTT	CASSLRRLMNTEAFF
TRBD2	NA	TRBJ2-5	TRBV7-2	TGTGCCAGCAGCTTGGCTAGCGGGAGTGGGGAGACCCAGTACTTC	CASSLASGSGETQYF
TRBD1	NA	TRBJ1-1	TRBV24-1	TGTGCCACCAGTGATTCCGACAGGGATGAAGCTTTCTTT	CATSDSDRDEAFF
NA	NA	TRBJ2-7	TRBV2	TGTGCCAGCAGGAAGGACGGCCCCTACGAGCAGTACTTC	CASRKDGPYEQYF
TRBD2	NA	TRBJ2-1	TRBV5-4	TGTGCCAGCAGCCTTAGCGGGACCTCCTACAATGAGCAGTTCTTC	CASSLSGTSYNEQFF
TRBD1	NA	TRBJ1-2	TRBV3-1/TRBV3-2	TGTGCCAGCAGCCAGGGACAGGGGACCTATGGCTACACCTTC	CASSQGQGTYGYTF
NA	NA	TRBJ1-5	TRBV19	TGTGCCAGTATGACCGGGATTAGCAATCAGCCCCAGCATTTT	CASMTGISNQPQHF
NA	once	TRBJ2-7	TRBV4-1	TGCGCCAGCAGCCAAGAGCCAGGTTCCTACGAGCAGTACTTC	CASSQEPGSYEQYF
TRBD1	NA	TRBJ2-7	TRBV6-6	TGTGCCAGCAGTTATACCGGGACAGGGGGCTACGAGCAGTACTTC	CASSYTGTGGYEQYF
TRBD2	NA	TRBJ2-2	TRBV7-7	TGTGCTAGCAGCAAAGTTCCGGGGGGTGGCACCGGGGAGCTGTTTTTT	CASSKVPGGGTGELFF
NA	NA	TRBJ1-1	TRBV6-5	TGTGCCAGCAGTTACTCAGCAGGGAACACTGAAGCTTTCTTT	CASSYSAGNTEAFF
NA	NA	TRBJ2-6	TRBV6-5	TGTGCCAGCAGTTACTCGAAAGGGGCCAACGTCCTGACTTTC	CASSYSKGANVLTF
NA	NA	TRBJ1-5	TRBV11-2	TGTGCCAGCAGCCCCGGGGGTGGGAATCAGCCCCAGCATTTT	CASSPGGGNQPQHF
NA	NA	TRBJ2-1	TRBV19	TGTGCCAGTAGTATAAGCGGGTACAATGAGCAGTTCTTC	CASSISGYNEQFF
TRBD2	NA	TRBJ2-7	TRBV4-1	TGCGCCAGCAGCCAAGATACCGTGGTAGCGGGAGACTCCTACGAGCAGTACTTC	CASSQDTVVAGDSYEQYF
NA	once	TRBJ1-2	TRBV11-2	TGTGCCAGCAGCTTAAATCGGGGGGGCCGGGCCTATGGCTACACCTTC	CASSLNRGGRAYGYTF
NA	NA	TRBJ2-7	TRBV5-6	TGTGCCAGCAGCCCGATGGGGGGCTACGAGCAGTACTTC	CASSPMGGYEQYF
NA	NA	TRBJ2-1	TRBV6-2/TRBV6-3	TGTGCCAGCAGCTCAGGCCCGGGGCGGGATTTGGTTGTGCAGTTCTTC	CASSSGPGRDLVVQFF
NA	NA	TRBJ1-5	TRBV24-1	TGTGCCACCAACCAGGGTAATCAGCCCCAGCATTTT	CATNQGNQPQHF
NA	NA	TRBJ2-4	TRBV7-9	TGTGCCAGCGCCGGAGGCAAAAACATTCAGTACTTC	CASAGGKNIQYF
TRBD2	NA	TRBJ2-1	TRBV9	TGTGCCAGCAGCGTAGCTGGCGGGAGCCATGAGCAGTTCTTC	CASSVAGGSHEQFF
TRBD1	NA	TRBJ2-4	TRBV15	TGTGCCACCAGCAGGGACGGACAGGGCCTAGCCAAAAACATTCAGTACTTC	CATSRDGQGLAKNIQYF